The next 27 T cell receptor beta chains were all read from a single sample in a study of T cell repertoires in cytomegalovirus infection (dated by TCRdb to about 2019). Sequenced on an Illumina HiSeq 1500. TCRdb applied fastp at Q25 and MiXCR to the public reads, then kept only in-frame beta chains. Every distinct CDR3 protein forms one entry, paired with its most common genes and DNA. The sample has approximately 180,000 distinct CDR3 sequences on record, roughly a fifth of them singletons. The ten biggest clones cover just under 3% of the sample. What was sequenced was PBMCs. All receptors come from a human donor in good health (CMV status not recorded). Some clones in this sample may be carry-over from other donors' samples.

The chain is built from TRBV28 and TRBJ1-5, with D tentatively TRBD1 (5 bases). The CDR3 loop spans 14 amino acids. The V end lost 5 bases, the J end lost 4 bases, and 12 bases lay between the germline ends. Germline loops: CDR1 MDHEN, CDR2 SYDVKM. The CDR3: CASSGGAGNQPQHF. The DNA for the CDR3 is TGTGCCAGCAGTGGGGGAGCGGGAAATCAGCCCCAGCATTTT.

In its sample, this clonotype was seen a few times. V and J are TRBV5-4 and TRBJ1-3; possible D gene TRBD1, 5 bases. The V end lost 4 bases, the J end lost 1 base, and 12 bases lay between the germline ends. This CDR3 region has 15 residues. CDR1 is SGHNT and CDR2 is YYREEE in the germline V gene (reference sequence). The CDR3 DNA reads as TGTGCCAGCAGCCCGGACACCATTTCTGGAAACACCATATATTTT. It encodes CASSPDTISGNTIYF.

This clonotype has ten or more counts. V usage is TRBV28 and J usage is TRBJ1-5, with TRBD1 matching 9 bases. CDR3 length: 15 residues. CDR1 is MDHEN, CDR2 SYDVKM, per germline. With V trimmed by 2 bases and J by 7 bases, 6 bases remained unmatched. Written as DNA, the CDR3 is TGTGCCAGCAGTTTACTAACAGGGGGCAGACAGCCCCAGCATTTT. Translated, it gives CASSLLTGGRQPQHF. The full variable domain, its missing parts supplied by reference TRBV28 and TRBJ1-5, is DVKVTQSSRYLVKRTGEKVFLECVQDMDHENMFWYRQDPGLGLRLIYFSYDVKMKEKGDIPEGYSVSREKKERFSLILESASTNQTSMYLCASSLLTGGRQPQHFGDGTRLSIL.

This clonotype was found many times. The CDR3 reads CASSENLNYGYTF. CDR3 coding DNA: TGTGCCAGCAGTGAAAACCTCAACTATGGCTACACCTTC. V gene TRBV2 combines with J gene TRBJ1-2, with D unresolved. Germline CDR1 SNHLY, CDR2 FYNNEI. The CDR3 spans 13 residues. V was pared by 2 bases and J by 2 bases, with 6 bases between.

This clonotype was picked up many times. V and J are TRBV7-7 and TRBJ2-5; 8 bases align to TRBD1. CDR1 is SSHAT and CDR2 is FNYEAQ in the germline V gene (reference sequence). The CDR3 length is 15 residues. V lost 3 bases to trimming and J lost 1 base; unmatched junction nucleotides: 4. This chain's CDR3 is CASSLQGAPQETQYF. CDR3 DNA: TGTGCCAGCAGCTTGCAGGGGGCCCCCCAAGAGACCCAGTACTTC.

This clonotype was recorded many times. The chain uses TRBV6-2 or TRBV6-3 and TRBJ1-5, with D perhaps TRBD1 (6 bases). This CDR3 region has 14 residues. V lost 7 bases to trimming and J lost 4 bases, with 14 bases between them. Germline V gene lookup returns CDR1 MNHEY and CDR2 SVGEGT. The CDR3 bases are TGTGCCAGCACCCCCGGGACAAGGAATCAGCCCCAGCATTTT. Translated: CASTPGTRNQPQHF.

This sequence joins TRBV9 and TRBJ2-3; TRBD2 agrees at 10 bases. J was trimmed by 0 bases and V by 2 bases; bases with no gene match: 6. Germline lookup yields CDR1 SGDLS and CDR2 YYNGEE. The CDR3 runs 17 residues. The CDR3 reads CASSVASGGSSTDTQYF. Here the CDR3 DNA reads TGTGCCAGCAGCGTTGCTAGCGGGGGATCTAGCACAGATACGCAGTATTTT. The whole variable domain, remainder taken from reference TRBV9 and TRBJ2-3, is DSGVTQTPKHLITATGQRVTLRCSPRSGDLSVYWYQQSLDQGLQFLIQYYNGEERAKGNILERFSAQQFPDLHSELNLSSLELGDSALYFCASSVASGGSSTDTQYFGPGTRLTVL.

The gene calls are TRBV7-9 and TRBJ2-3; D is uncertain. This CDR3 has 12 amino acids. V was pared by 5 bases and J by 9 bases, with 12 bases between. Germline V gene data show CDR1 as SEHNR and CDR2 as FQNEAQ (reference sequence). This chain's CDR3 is CASSPTSTTQYF. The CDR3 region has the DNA TGTGCCAGCAGCCCGACGAGTACAACGCAGTATTTT. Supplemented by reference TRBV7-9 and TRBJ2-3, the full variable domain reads DTGVSQNPRHKITKRGQNVTFRCDPISEHNRLYWYRQTLGQGPEFLTYFQNEAQLEKSRLLSDRFSAERPKGSFSTLEIQRTEQGDSAMYLCASSPTSTTQYFGPGTRLTVL.

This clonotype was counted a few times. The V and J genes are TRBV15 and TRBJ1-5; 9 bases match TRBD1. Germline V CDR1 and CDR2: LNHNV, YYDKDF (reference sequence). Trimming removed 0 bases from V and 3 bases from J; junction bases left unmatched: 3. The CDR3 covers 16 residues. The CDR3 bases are TGTGCCACCAGCAGAGAACAGGGGGCCCCCAATCAGCCCCAGCATTTT. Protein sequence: CATSREQGAPNQPQHF.

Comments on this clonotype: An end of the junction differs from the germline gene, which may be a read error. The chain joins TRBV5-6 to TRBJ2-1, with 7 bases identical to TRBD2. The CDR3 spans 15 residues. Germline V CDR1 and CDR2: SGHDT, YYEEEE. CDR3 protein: CASSLAGTITSAGIF. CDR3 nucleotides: TGTGCCAGCAGCTTGGCCGGGACTATAACGTCCGCGGGAATCTTC.

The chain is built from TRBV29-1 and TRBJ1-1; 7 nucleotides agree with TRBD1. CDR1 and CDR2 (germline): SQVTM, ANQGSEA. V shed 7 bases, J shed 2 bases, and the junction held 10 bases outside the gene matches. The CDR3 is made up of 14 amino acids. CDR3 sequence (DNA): TGCAGCGCCCAACTGACAGGGCTCAACACTGAAGCTTTCTTT. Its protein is CSAQLTGLNTEAFF.

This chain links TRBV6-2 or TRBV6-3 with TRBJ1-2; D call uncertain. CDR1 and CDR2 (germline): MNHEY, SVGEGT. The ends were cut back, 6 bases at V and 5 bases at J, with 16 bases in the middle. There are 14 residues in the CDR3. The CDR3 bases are TGTGCCAGCAGGGATTCCCAGGAGGCATATGGCTACACCTTC. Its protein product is CASRDSQEAYGYTF.

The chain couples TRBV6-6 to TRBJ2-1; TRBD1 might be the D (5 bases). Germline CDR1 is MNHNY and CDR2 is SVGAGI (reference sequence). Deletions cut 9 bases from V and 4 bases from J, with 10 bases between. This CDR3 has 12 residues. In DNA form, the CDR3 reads TGTGCCAGTATCGACAGTTACAATGAGCAGTTCTTC. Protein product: CASIDSYNEQFF.

Here the CDR3 DNA reads TGTGCCAGTAGTATAGATTTCGGTGGGAACACCGGGGAGCTGTTTTTT. Its protein is CASSIDFGGNTGELFF. This sequence joins TRBV19 and TRBJ2-2; D unclear. Per the germline V gene, CDR1 is LNHDA and CDR2 is SQIVND (reference sequence). The length of the CDR3 is 16 residues. V was clipped by 0 bases and J by 1 base, with 9 bases between them.

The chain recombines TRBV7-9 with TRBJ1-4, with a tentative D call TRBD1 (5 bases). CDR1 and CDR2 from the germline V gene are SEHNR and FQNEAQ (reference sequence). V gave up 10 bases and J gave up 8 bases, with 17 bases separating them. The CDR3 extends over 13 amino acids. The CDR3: CATRGGVREKLFF. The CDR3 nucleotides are TGTGCCACCCGGGGAGGGGTACGAGAAAAACTGTTTTTT.

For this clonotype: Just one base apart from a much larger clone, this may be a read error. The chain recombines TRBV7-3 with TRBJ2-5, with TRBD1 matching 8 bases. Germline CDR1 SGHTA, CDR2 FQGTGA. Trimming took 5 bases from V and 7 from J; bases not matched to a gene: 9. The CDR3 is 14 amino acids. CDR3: CASSPDRGAATQYF. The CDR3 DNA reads TGTGCCAGCAGCCCCGACAGGGGAGCGGCGACCCAGTACTTC.

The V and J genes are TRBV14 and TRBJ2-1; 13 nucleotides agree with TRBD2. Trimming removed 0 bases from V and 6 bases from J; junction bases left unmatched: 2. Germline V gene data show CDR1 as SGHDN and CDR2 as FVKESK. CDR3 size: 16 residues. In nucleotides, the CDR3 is TGTGCCAGCAGCCAAGATCGACTAGCGGGAGGCAATGAGCAGTTCTTC. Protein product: CASSQDRLAGGNEQFF.

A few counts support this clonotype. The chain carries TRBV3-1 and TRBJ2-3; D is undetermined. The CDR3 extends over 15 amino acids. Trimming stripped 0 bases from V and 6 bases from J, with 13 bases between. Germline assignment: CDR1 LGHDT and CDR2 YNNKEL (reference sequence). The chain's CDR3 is CASSQELTPSDTQYF. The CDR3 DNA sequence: TGTGCCAGCAGCCAAGAGCTGACCCCGTCGGATACGCAGTATTTT.

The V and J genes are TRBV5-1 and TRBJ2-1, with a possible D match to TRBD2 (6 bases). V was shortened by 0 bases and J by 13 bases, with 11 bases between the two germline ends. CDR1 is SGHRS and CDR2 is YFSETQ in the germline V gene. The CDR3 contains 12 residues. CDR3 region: CASSLANGGQFF. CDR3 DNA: TGCGCCAGCAGCTTGGCCAACGGGGGACAGTTCTTC.

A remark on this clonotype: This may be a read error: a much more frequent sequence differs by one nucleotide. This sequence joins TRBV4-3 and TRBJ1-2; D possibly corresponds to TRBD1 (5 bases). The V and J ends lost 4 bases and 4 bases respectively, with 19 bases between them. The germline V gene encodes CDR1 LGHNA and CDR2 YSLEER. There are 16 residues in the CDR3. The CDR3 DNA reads TGCGCCAGCAGCCGTAAGAACCGACAGCCGACCTATGGCTACACCTTC. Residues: CASSRKNRQPTYGYTF.

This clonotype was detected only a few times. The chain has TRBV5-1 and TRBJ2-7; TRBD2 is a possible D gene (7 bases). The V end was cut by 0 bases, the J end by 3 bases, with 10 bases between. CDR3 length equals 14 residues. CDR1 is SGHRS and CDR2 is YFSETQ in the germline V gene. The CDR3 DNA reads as TGCGCCAGCAGCTTGGAGGGGGGGAACTACGAGCAGTACTTC. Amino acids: CASSLEGGNYEQYF.

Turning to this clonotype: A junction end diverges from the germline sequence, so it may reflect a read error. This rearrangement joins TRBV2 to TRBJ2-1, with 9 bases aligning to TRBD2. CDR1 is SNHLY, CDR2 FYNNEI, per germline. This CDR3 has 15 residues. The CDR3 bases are TGTGCCAGAAGTGAGGAGGGCGGGGGGGCCAATGAGCAGTTCTTC. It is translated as CARSEEGGGANEQFF.

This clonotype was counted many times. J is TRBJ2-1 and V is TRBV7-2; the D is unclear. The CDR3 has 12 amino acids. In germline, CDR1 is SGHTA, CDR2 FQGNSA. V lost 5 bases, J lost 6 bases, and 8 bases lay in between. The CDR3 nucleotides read TGTGCCAGCAGCCACCCCGGCAATGAGCAGTTCTTC. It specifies CASSHPGNEQFF.

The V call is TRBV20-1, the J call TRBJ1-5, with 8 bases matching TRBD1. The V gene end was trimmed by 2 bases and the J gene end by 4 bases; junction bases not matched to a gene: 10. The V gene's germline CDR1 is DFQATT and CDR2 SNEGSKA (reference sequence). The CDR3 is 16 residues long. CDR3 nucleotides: TGCAGTGCTAGACAGGGGGCCACTTTCCCGAATCAGCCCCAGCATTTT. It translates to CSARQGATFPNQPQHF.

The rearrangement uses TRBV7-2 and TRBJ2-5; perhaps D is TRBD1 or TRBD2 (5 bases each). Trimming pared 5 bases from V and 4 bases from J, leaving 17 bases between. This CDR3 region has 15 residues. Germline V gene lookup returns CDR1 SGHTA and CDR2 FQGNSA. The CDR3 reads CASSTDYSQGETQYF. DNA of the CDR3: TGTGCCAGCAGCACCGACTATTCGCAGGGAGAGACCCAGTACTTC.

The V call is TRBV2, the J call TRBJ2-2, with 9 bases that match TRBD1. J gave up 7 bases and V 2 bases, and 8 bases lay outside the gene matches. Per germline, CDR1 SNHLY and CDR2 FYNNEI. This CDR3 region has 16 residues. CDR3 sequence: CASSESGQGIGGELFF. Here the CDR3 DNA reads TGTGCCAGCAGTGAATCTGGACAGGGGATCGGCGGGGAGCTGTTTTTT. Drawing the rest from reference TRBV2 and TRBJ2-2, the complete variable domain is EPEVTQTPSHQVTQMGQEVILRCVPISNHLYFYWYRQILGQKVEFLVSFYNNEISEKSEIFDDQFSVERPDGSNFTLKIRSTKLEDSAMYFCASSESGQGIGGELFFGEGSRLTVL.

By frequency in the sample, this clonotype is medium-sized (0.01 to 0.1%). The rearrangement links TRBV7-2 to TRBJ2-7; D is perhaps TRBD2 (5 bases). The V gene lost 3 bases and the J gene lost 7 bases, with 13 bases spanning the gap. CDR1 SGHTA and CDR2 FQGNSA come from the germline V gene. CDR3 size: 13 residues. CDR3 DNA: TGTGCCAGCAGCTTGGCCCCCCGGGGTGAGCAGTACTTC. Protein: CASSLAPRGEQYF. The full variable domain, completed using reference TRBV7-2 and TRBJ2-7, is GAGVSQSPSNKVTEKGKDVELRCDPISGHTALYWYRQSLGQGLEFLIYFQGNSAPDKSGLPSDRFSAERTGGSVSTLTIQRTQQEDSAVYLCASSLAPRGEQYFGPGTRLTVT.